This T cell receptor (beta chain) stems from a study of OX40 agonist ivuxolimab in advanced cancers. Study-level information: 30% to 40% of patients had received prior checkpoint inhibitor therapy. General study results and limits: Antigen specificity remained undetermined for the expanded peripheral T cells.

The table came from immunoSEQ multiplex PCR; TCRdb's copy has only in-frame clones and leaves some out. Among around 84,000 clones listed, under 85% were seen once. Trimming removed 1 base from V and 5 bases from J; junction bases left unmatched: 2. Germline V gene lookup returns CDR1 SGDLS and CDR2 YYNGEE. There are 16 residues in the CDR3. No patient had autoimmune disease or received systemic immunosuppression. About this clone: The antigen is not known.

Source: CD4+ or CD8+ T cells sorted from blood, taken in a trial of the OX40 agonist ivuxolimab. The clonotype was recovered from an adult with an advanced solid tumor such as melanoma, head and neck, liver or kidney cancer. The chain uses TRBV9 and TRBJ2-1; 14 bases align to TRBD2. CDR3 coding DNA: TGTGCCAGCAGCGTAAGACTAGCGGGAGGGCACAATGAGCAGTTCTTC. This encodes CASSVRLAGGHNEQFF.